This TCR beta chain was identified in a study of OX40 agonist ivuxolimab in advanced cancers. CDR3 length equals 13 residues. Trimming removed 4 bases from V and 0 bases from J, with 6 bases in between. Germline V gives CDR1 SNHLY, CDR2 FYNNEI. Here immunoSEQ multiplex PCR was the method, and the copy in TCRdb shows in-frame clones only, minus some. The data show tens of thousands of clones, around 85% seen once. Collection of blood occurred at baseline, at cycle 4 day 1, and at cycle 7 day 1. The chain is built from TRBV2 and TRBJ1-1; the D is unclear. Source: CD4+ or CD8+ T cells sorted from blood, taken in a trial of the OX40 agonist ivuxolimab. The source is an adult with an advanced solid tumor such as melanoma, head and neck, liver or kidney cancer. The CDR3 bases are TGTGCCAGCAGTGTGACTTTGAACACTGAAGCTTTCTTT. Amino acid sequence: CASSVTLNTEAFF.